This T cell receptor beta chain stems from a study of OX40 agonist ivuxolimab in advanced cancers. Study in general: From about 20 to 80 years was the age range, with a mean of around 56 years, and about 83% were male.

TCRdb keeps only in-frame clones here, not all; method: immunoSEQ multiplex PCR. The sample includes 60,000 to 80,000 clones, more than 65% of them seen just once. The sequencing here drew on CD4+ or CD8+ T cells sorted from blood, taken in a trial of the OX40 agonist ivuxolimab. This sequence was found in an adult with an advanced solid tumor such as melanoma, head and neck, liver or kidney cancer.

The CDR3 loop is CASSHTGGRGYSNYGYTF. CDR3 nucleotide sequence: TGCGCCAGCAGCCATACTGGGGGAAGGGGCTATTCTAACTATGGCTACACCTTC. V is TRBV5-1 and J is TRBJ1-2; TRBD1 might be the D (5 bases). This CDR3 comprises 18 residues. V shed 4 bases and J shed 0 bases, with 22 bases lying between them. The germline CDR1 and CDR2 sequences are SGHRS and YFSETQ.